This T cell receptor (beta chain) was profiled in a study of blood T cell repertoires in COVID-19. Across the study: The origin of the acute and convalescent COVID-19 samples was the United States, Italy and Spain.

In the authors' workflow: Reference gene primers were amplified, and this amplification served to estimate nucleated cell counts. Clones were sequenced by immunoSEQ multiplex PCR, and TCRdb holds only the in-frame ones, with some missing. The DNA gave D and trimming, while V, J and clone size come from that table. The sample includes some 130,000 clones, 60% to 80% of them seen just once. From germline, CDR1 is SGHNT and CDR2 YYREEE (reference sequence). This CDR3 contains 13 residues. V was shortened by 4 bases and J by 14 bases, with 16 bases between the two germline ends. Sequencing input: peripheral blood. This clonotype was obtained from a man aged 55-75 years who had recovered from COVID-19. The chain employs TRBV5-4 and TRBJ1-6; D is possibly TRBD1 (5 bases). Written as DNA, the CDR3 is TGTGCCAGCAGCGTGGACGGACACGGAACCCTCCACTTT. Amino acid sequence: CASSVDGHGTLHF.